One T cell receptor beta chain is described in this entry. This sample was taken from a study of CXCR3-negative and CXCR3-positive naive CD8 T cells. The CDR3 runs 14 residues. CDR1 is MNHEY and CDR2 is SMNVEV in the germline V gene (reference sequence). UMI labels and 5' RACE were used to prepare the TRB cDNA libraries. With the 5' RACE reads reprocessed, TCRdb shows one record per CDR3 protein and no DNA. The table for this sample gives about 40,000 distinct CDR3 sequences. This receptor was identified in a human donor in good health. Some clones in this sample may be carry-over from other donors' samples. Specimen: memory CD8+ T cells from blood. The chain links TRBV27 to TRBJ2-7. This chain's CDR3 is CASSLGQATYEQYF.